The 17 T cell receptor beta chains reported below all come from one sample, sequenced in a study of human T cells and chemical hapten exposure. TCRdb reprocessed the RACE reads with MiXCR, giving one entry per CDR3 protein. The sample records some 94,000 distinct CDR3 sequences, under 15% being singletons. Time point described: patch test 1, 2 weeks after DPC sensitization. The treatment here: therapeutic diphenylcyclopropenone sensitization with weekly scalp DPC. Sequenced material: whole blood, taken in connection with sensitization to the hapten diphenylcyclopropenone (DPC). The receptors originated from a woman in her forties with alopecia areata. Some clones in this sample may be carry-over from other donors' samples.

This chain connects TRBV4-3 to TRBJ1-1; a weak D match, TRBD1 (6 bases). Germline CDR1 is LGHNA and CDR2 is YSLEER. The CDR3 covers 12 residues. Deletions cut 3 bases from V and 8 bases from J, with 10 bases between. Here the CDR3 DNA reads TGCGCCAGCAGCCACGAGGGGACAGAAGCTTTCTTT. This codes for CASSHEGTEAFF.

This clonotype was seen more than once but under ten times. The V call is TRBV29-1, the J call TRBJ2-1, with 8 bases lining up with TRBD2. This CDR3 comprises 13 residues. Trimming at V came to 4 bases and at J to 9 bases, leaving 8 bases not matched to a gene. CDR1 and CDR2 from the germline V gene are SQVTM and ANQGSEA. This CDR3 is CSVGEVAGREQFF. The DNA of the CDR3 is TGCAGCGTTGGGGAGGTAGCGGGGCGTGAGCAGTTCTTC.

This clonotype appeared many times. The chain has TRBV6-2 or TRBV6-3 and TRBJ2-5; TRBD2 might be the D (5 bases). V gave up 7 bases and J gave up 1 base, with 10 bases separating them. Germline values: CDR1 MNHEY, CDR2 SVGEGT. The CDR3 totals 13 residues. CDR3 in amino acids: CASTMSGQETQYF. DNA for the CDR3: TGTGCCAGCACCATGAGCGGCCAAGAGACCCAGTACTTC.

This clonotype was observed at least ten times. The chain is built from TRBV18 and TRBJ2-5; D uncertain. V lost 4 bases and J 1 base, leaving 13 bases between the germline ends. Germline V CDR1 and CDR2: KGHSH, LQKENI. The CDR3 totals 15 residues. CDR3 sequence (DNA): TGTGCCAGCTCACAGTTCTCGCCACCCCAAGAGACCCAGTACTTC. It encodes CASSQFSPPQETQYF.

This chain joins TRBV7-3 and TRBJ2-1; D is undetermined. Germline CDR1 reads SGHTA; CDR2 reads FQGTGA. The ends were cut back, 6 bases at V and 0 bases at J, with 9 bases in the middle. This CDR3 contains 14 residues. DNA for the CDR3: TGTGCCAGCAGGTCCCCGAGCTCCTACAATGAGCAGTTCTTC. It yields the protein CASRSPSSYNEQFF.

This clonotype was seen a few times. The rearrangement uses TRBV29-1 and TRBJ2-2, with D perhaps matching TRBD1 (5 bases). In germline, CDR1 is SQVTM, CDR2 ANQGSEA. The CDR3 is made up of 15 amino acids. V dropped 6 bases and J dropped 6 bases, with 20 bases sitting between them. Written as DNA, the CDR3 is TGCAGCGTCTCGGACACGACAGCGTTGGCCGGGGAGCTGTTTTTT. Protein product: CSVSDTTALAGELFF.

This clonotype was recorded at least ten times. This chain joins TRBV29-1 and TRBJ2-7, with TRBD1 matching over 8 bases. V trimming: 5 bases; J trimming: 6 bases; junction bases outside the gene matches: 3. CDR3 size: 11 residues. Germline values: CDR1 SQVTM, CDR2 ANQGSEA. The CDR3 loop is CSVIDRGEQYF. The CDR3 bases are TGCAGCGTTATAGACAGGGGCGAGCAGTACTTC.

V and J are TRBV10-3 and TRBJ2-1, with 15 bases aligning to TRBD2. Germline CDR1 is ENHRY and CDR2 is SYGVKD. With V trimmed by 10 bases and J by 8 bases, 3 bases remained unmatched. The CDR3 runs to 13 residues. The CDR3 is CATGLAGGDEQFF. CDR3 bases: TGTGCCACCGGACTAGCGGGAGGGGATGAGCAGTTCTTC.

This clonotype came up a few times. The gene calls are TRBV29-1 and TRBJ2-1; TRBD1 matches 9 bases. This CDR3 comprises 14 residues. Germline assignment: CDR1 SQVTM and CDR2 ANQGSEA. Unmatched junction bases numbered 12, after V lost 7 bases and J lost 8 bases. The CDR3 reads CSAESGTGRDEQFF. In DNA, the CDR3 is TGCAGCGCTGAGTCTGGGACAGGGAGGGATGAGCAGTTCTTC.

This clonotype was seen a few times. The V gene is TRBV20-1, the J gene TRBJ2-7; TRBD1 matches at 11 bases. Germline CDR1 DFQATT, CDR2 SNEGSKA (reference sequence). The CDR3 is 14 amino acids. After removal of 5 bases from V and 0 bases from J, the junction contained 3 bases not matched to a gene. This CDR3 is CSAGTGGFSYEQYF. In DNA, the CDR3 is TGCAGTGCTGGGACAGGGGGTTTCTCCTACGAGCAGTACTTC.

Only a few counts were recorded for this clonotype. The chain joins TRBV20-1 to TRBJ2-1; TRBD2 is a possible D gene (6 bases). Trimming removed 0 bases at V and 1 base at J, with 10 bases between. Germline assignment: CDR1 DFQATT and CDR2 SNEGSKA (reference sequence). The CDR3 runs to 15 residues. As DNA, the CDR3 is TGCAGTGCTAGAGATCTGACTAGATCCTACAATGAGCAGTTCTTC. Amino acids: CSARDLTRSYNEQFF.

There are many counts of this clonotype. The V call is TRBV21-1, the J call TRBJ1-1. TRBV21-1 is termed a pseudogene. The CDR3 has 13 residues. The CDR3 sequence: CASSRRGNTEAFF. CDR3 DNA: TGTGCCAGCAGCAGGAGGGGGAACACTGAAGCTTTCTTT.

The chain joins TRBV28 to TRBJ2-7; D perhaps matches TRBD1 (5 bases). CDR3 length equals 12 residues. Germline V gene data show CDR1 as MDHEN and CDR2 as SYDVKM. Trimming left V 2 bases short and J 10 bases short, with 12 bases between. CDR3 in DNA: TGTGCCAGCAGTTTAGTGAGGACACCTCAGTACTTC. It yields the protein CASSLVRTPQYF.

This clonotype was counted a few times. The J gene is TRBJ1-1, the V gene TRBV7-9; perhaps TRBD1 as D (6 bases). Trimming removed 6 bases at V and 7 bases at J, with 15 bases between. Germline V gene sequence: CDR1 SEHNR, CDR2 FQNEAQ (reference sequence). The CDR3 spans 13 residues. The CDR3 is CASSSTGLNEAFF. CDR3 DNA sequence: TGTGCCAGCAGTTCTACAGGGTTAAATGAAGCTTTCTTT.

This clonotype has more than one count but fewer than ten. The chain has TRBV28 and TRBJ1-3; D is perhaps TRBD1 (5 bases). CDR1 is MDHEN, CDR2 SYDVKM, per germline. V was pared by 4 bases and J by 0 bases, with 10 bases between. CDR3 length: 15 amino acids. DNA for the CDR3: TGTGCCAGCAGTTCCGGGACTTCCTCTGGAAACACCATATATTTT. Amino acids: CASSSGTSSGNTIYF.

This clonotype showed up many times. This sequence joins TRBV10-3 and TRBJ2-1; TRBD2 matches at 11 bases. V trimming: 0 bases; J trimming: 6 bases; junction bases outside the gene matches: 4. The CDR3 is 16 residues long. Germline V gene lookup returns CDR1 ENHRY and CDR2 SYGVKD. The CDR3 DNA is TGTGCCATCAGTGAGTCGATCGGGACTAGCGGCAATGAGCAGTTCTTC. The encoded protein is CAISESIGTSGNEQFF.

This clonotype was seen repeatedly, ten times or more. The chain carries TRBV20-1 and TRBJ1-2, with D unclear. The CDR3 sequence is 12 residues long. In germline, CDR1 is DFQATT, CDR2 SNEGSKA (reference sequence). The germline V and J ends were trimmed by 0 bases and 4 bases, with 6 bases remaining between them. CDR3: CSARDVLYGYTF. The CDR3 bases are TGCAGTGCTAGAGACGTTCTCTATGGCTACACCTTC.